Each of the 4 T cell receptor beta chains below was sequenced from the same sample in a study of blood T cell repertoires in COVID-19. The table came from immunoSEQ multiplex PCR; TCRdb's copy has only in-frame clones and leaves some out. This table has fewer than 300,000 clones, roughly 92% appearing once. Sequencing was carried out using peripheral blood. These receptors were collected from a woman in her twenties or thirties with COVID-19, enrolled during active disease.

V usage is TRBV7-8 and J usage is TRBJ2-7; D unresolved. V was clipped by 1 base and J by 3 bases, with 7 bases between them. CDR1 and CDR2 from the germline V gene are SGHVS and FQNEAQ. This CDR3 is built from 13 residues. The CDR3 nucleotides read TGTGCCAGCAGCTTAGACTACCTCTACGAGCAGTACTTC. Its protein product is CASSLDYLYEQYF. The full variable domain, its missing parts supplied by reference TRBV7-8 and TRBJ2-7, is GAGVSQSPRYKVAKRGQDVALRCDPISGHVSLFWYQQALGQGPEFLTYFQNEAQLDKSGLPSDRFFAERPEGSVSTLKIQRTQQEDSAVYLCASSLDYLYEQYFGPGTRLTVT.

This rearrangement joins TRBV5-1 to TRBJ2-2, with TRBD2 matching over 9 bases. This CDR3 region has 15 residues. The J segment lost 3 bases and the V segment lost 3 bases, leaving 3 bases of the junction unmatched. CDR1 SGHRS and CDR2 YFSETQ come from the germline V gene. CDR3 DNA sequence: TGCGCCAGCAGCTGGACTAGCGCCGACACCGGGGAGCTGTTTTTT. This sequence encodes CASSWTSADTGELFF. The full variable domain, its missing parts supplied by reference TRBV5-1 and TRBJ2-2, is KAGVTQTPRYLIKTRGQQVTLSCSPISGHRSVSWYQQTPGQGLQFLFEYFSETQRNKGNFPGRFSGRQFSNSRSEMNVSTLELGDSALYLCASSWTSADTGELFFGEGSRLTVL.

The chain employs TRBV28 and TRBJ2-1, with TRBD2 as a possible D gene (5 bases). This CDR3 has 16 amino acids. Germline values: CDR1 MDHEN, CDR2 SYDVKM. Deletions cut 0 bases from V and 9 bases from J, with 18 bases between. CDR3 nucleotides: TGTGCCAGCAGTTTATGGGGTGAGGGAAAGGCCCTTGAGCAGTTCTTC. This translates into CASSLWGEGKALEQFF.

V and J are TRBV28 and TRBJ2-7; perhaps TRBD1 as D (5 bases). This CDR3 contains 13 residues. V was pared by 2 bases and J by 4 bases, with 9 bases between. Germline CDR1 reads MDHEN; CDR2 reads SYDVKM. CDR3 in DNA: TGTGCCAGCAGTTTACCTAAGGGGTACGAGCAGTACTTC. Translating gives CASSLPKGYEQYF. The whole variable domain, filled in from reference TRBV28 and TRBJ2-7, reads DVKVTQSSRYLVKRTGEKVFLECVQDMDHENMFWYRQDPGLGLRLIYFSYDVKMKEKGDIPEGYSVSREKKERFSLILESASTNQTSMYLCASSLPKGYEQYFGPGTRLTVT.